The 14 T cell receptor beta chains below come from one sample, sequenced in a study of T cells in women clearing cervical HPV infection. The assay was immunoSEQ multiplex PCR, and TCRdb's table has in-frame clones only and misses some. Recorded here are roughly 22,000 clones; the top ten clones represent about 3.3%. Sequenced input: blood buffy coat. These receptors were taken from a woman between 18 and 69 years old with a cervical HPV16 infection that either progressed to CIN3+ or cleared (not recorded which).

Details on this clone: The CDR3 goes on 3 residues after the read ends, and that part is filled in from the germline J gene. The J gene is TRBJ1-2, the V gene TRBV7-2; D not certain. The germline CDR1 and CDR2 sequences are SGHTA and FQGNSA. CDR3 size: 14 residues. The CDR3 protein is CASTGAGFHPRYTF. The covered CDR3 bases are TGTGCCAGTACCGGAGCGGGGTTCCACCCCCGC.

CDR3 amino acids: CASSLAMQGPYEQYF. The part of the CDR3 DNA that was read is TGCGCCAGCAGCTTGGCCATGCAGGGGCCCTACGAG. The V call is TRBV5-1, the J call TRBJ2-7; weak D call: TRBD1 (6 bases). The CDR3 is cut off 3 residues early in the read; its end comes from the germline J gene. The V end was cut by 0 bases, the J end by 2 bases, with 12 bases between. The CDR3 has 15 residues. The germline V gene encodes CDR1 SGHRS and CDR2 YFSETQ. The full variable domain, with the rest looked up from reference TRBV5-1 and TRBJ2-7, is KAGVTQTPRYLIKTRGQQVTLSCSPISGHRSVSWYQQTPGQGLQFLFEYFSETQRNKGNFPGRFSGRQFSNSRSEMNVSTLELGDSALYLCASSLAMQGPYEQYFGPGTRLTVT.

Concerning this clone itself: The read terminates 3 residues before the CDR3 end, so the remaining end is supplied by the germline J gene. The J gene is TRBJ2-3, the V gene TRBV12-3 or TRBV12-4, with 8 bases aligning to TRBD2. Unmatched junction bases numbered 11, after V lost 7 bases and J lost 5 bases. The CDR3 length is 15 residues. The CDR3: CASTPWAGGVDTQYF. Partial CDR3 DNA: TGTGCCAGCACCCCCTGGGCGGGAGGAGTAGATACG.

CDR3 loop: CASSIGGQGDYGYTF. Partial CDR3 DNA: TGTGCCAGCAGCATCGGCGGACAGGGAGACTATGGC. This sequence joins TRBV7-2 and TRBJ1-2, with 8 bases fitting TRBD1. The read stops 3 residues short of the end of the CDR3; the missing end is completed from the germline J gene. V shed 5 bases and J 3 bases; nucleotides not matched to a gene: 8. Germline-derived CDR1 and CDR2 are SGHTA and FQGNSA. The CDR3 consists of 15 residues.

The CDR3 protein is CASSFQGFGNQPQHF. The part of the CDR3 DNA that was read is TGTGCCAGTAGTTTCCAGGGGTTCGGCAATCAGCCC. The chain combines TRBV19 with TRBJ1-5; D may be TRBD1 (6 bases). The read terminates 3 residues before the CDR3 end, so the remaining end is supplied by the germline J gene. Per the germline V gene, CDR1 is LNHDA and CDR2 is SQIVND (reference sequence). V lost 5 bases, J lost 2 bases, and 13 bases lay in between. This CDR3 has 15 amino acids.

Points on this clone: Read sequence stops 3 residues before the CDR3 end, and the germline J gene provides the missing end. The chain has TRBV7-9 and TRBJ2-5; 9 bases are shared with TRBD2. After removal of 5 bases from V and 5 bases from J, the junction contained 9 bases not matched to a gene. CDR1 is SEHNR and CDR2 is FQNEAQ in the germline V gene (reference sequence). CDR3 length: 15 amino acids. The CDR3 protein is CASSPLIAGDETQYF. The CDR3 DNA, read in part, is TGTGCCAGCAGCCCACTAATAGCGGGAGATGAGACC.

Comments on this clone: Read data end 3 residues before the CDR3 end; the end is taken from the germline J gene. The rearrangement links TRBV28 to TRBJ2-5; D unresolved. This CDR3 has 12 residues. Between the trimmed V and J ends, which lost 5 bases and 2 bases, there was a span of 6 bases. Germline CDR1 reads MDHEN; CDR2 reads SYDVKM. The CDR3 bases that were read are TGTGCCAGCAGTAACAAACAAGAGACC. Translated, it gives CASSNKQET. The complete CDR3 sequence is CASSNKQETQYF.

With respect to this clone: The read ends 3 residues early relative to the CDR3; the germline J gene fills the gap. This sequence joins TRBV7-9 and TRBJ2-4; 9 bases line up with TRBD1. V was pared by 5 bases and J by 9 bases, with 5 bases of the junction left unmatched. The CDR3 is 13 residues long. Germline-derived CDR1 and CDR2 are SEHNR and FQNEAQ (reference sequence). This CDR3 is CASSNADRGIQYF. The part of the CDR3 DNA that was read is TGTGCCAGCAGCAATGCGGACAGGGGCATT.

Concerning this clone itself: The CDR3 goes on 3 residues after the read ends, and that part is filled in from the germline J gene. V and J are TRBV4-1 and TRBJ1-5; possible D gene TRBD1, 5 bases. The CDR3 covers 18 residues. Germline CDR1 reads MGHRA; CDR2 reads YSYEKL. V was cut by 0 bases and J by 2 bases, with 17 bases left in between. Here the CDR3 reads CASSQDANWGRGNQPQHF. CDR3 bases read: TGCGCCAGCAGCCAAGATGCTAACTGGGGCAGGGGCAATCAGCCC.

Of note for this clone: The observed sequence ends 3 residues before the CDR3 terminus, with the missing tail filled in from the germline J gene. The gene calls are TRBV20-1 and TRBJ1-4; D remains ambiguous. CDR3 length equals 14 residues. The germline CDR1 and CDR2 sequences are DFQATT and SNEGSKA (reference sequence). The germline V and J ends were trimmed by 0 bases and 0 bases, with 5 bases remaining between them. CDR3 loop: CSARDGSTNEKLFF. Incomplete CDR3 DNA: TGCAGTGCTAGAGATGGCTCAACTAATGAAAAA.

As for this clone: The read ends 3 residues early relative to the CDR3; the germline J gene fills the gap. The genes are TRBV5-4 and TRBJ2-4, with D possibly being TRBD1 (6 bases). CDR3 length equals 14 residues. With 1 base removed from V and 8 bases from J, the gap between germline ends came to 13 bases. Germline V gene sequence: CDR1 SGHNT, CDR2 YYREEE (reference sequence). The CDR3 spells CASSLSQGQDIQYF. CDR3 DNA, as far as it was read: TGTGCCAGCAGCTTGTCACAGGGCCAAGACATT. The full variable domain, with the rest looked up from reference TRBV5-4 and TRBJ2-4, is ETGVTQSPTHLIKTRGQQVTLRCSSQSGHNTVSWYQQALGQGPQFIFQYYREEENGRGNFPPRFSGLQFPNYSSELNVNALELDDSALYLCASSLSQGQDIQYFGAGTRLSVL.

Notes on this clone: The read ends 3 residues shy of where the CDR3 ends; the end is completed using the germline J gene. The V gene is TRBV20-1, the J gene TRBJ2-5; maybe TRBD1 (6 bases). Per germline, CDR1 DFQATT and CDR2 SNEGSKA (reference sequence). V lost 3 bases and J 5 bases, leaving 16 bases between the germline ends. The CDR3 contains 14 residues. CDR3 bases read: TGCAGTGCTAGCGCTACCGGGACAAGGGAGACC. Translated, it gives CSASATGTRET. The full CDR3 is CSASATGTRETQYF.

On this clone: The sequence runs out 3 residues before the end of the CDR3; the remainder is reconstructed from the germline J gene. The rearrangement uses TRBV20-1 and TRBJ1-2; 9 nucleotides line up with TRBD1. CDR3 length: 13 amino acids. CDR1 DFQATT and CDR2 SNEGSKA come from the germline V gene (reference sequence). CDR3 sequence: CSAREGQGRGYTF. Partial CDR3 DNA: TGCAGTGCTAGAGAGGGACAGGGAAGGGGC.

In regard to this clone: The read falls 3 residues short of the CDR3 end, and the missing part is taken from the germline J gene. The V call is TRBV20-1, the J call TRBJ2-7, with 8 positions matching TRBD1. There are 17 residues in the CDR3. Germline loops: CDR1 DFQATT, CDR2 SNEGSKA (reference sequence). The V and J ends lost 0 bases and 1 base, in that order; junction bases with no gene match: 11. The CDR3 here is CSARDPGTGDRSYEQYF. The sequenced part of the CDR3 DNA is TGCAGTGCTAGAGATCCTGGGACAGGTGATAGATCCTACGAG.